This T cell receptor beta chain was recovered during a study of human thymus T cells. Study results and caveats: Across thymic and blood repertoires, the usage of V and J genes appeared to be biased. Unrelated people showed highly overlapping thymic repertoires, related research reported.

The thymus was resected at corrective cardiac surgery. Those donating were healthy Finnish infants in corrective surgery for congenital heart defects. This clone was picked up one time. Antigen unknown. TCRdb keeps only in-frame clones here, not all; method: immunoSEQ multiplex PCR. The sample includes some 72,000 clones, roughly 96% of them seen just once. This CDR3 is built from 18 residues. Trimming left V 6 bases short and J 0 bases short, with 21 bases between. CDR1 is SEHNR, CDR2 FQNEAQ, per germline (reference sequence). The sample consisted of thymus tissue. This rearrangement joins TRBV7-9 to TRBJ2-1, with D uncertain. The receptor's source is a boy in the first two years of life with a congenital heart defect but otherwise immunologically healthy. As DNA, the CDR3 is TGTGCCAGCAGTCCTGGACCGGTCCGGTCTAGCTCCTACAATGAGCAGTTCTTC. Its protein product is CASSPGPVRSSSYNEQFF.